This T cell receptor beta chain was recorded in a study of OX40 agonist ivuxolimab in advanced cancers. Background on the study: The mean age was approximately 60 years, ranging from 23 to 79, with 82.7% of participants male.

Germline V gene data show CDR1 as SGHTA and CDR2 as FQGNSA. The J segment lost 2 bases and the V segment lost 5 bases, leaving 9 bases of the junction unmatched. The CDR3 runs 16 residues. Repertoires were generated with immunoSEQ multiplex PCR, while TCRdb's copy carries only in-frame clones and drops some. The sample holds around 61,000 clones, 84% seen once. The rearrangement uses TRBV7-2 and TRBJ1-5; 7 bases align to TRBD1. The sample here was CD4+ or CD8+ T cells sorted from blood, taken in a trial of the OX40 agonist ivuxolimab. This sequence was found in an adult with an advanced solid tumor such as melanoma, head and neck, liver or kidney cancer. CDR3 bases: TGTGCCAGCAGCCCAGGGGGGGCCGGGGGCAATCAGCCCCAGCATTTT. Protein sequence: CASSPGGAGGNQPQHF.